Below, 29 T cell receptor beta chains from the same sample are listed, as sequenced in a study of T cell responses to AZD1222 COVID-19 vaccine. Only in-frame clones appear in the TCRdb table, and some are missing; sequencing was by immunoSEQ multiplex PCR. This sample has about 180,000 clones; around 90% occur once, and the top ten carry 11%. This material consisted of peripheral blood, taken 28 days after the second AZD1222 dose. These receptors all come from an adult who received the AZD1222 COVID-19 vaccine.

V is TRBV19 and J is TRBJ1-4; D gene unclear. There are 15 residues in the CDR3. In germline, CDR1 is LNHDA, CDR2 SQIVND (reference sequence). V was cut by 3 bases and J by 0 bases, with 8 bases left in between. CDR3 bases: TGTGCCAGTAGTATTCGCGTCTCAACTAATGAAAAACTGTTTTTT. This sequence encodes CASSIRVSTNEKLFF.

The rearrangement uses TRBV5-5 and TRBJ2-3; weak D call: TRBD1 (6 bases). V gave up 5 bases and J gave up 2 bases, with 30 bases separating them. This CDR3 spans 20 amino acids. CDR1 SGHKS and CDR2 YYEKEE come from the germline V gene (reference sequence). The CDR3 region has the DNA TGTGCCAGCAGTCCGGAAGGGGGTCGGGTACAAGCGAAAAACACAGATACGCAGTATTTT. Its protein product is CASSPEGGRVQAKNTDTQYF. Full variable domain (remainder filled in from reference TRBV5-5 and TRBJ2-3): DAGVTQSPTHLIKTRGQQVTLRCSPISGHKSVSWYQQVLGQGPQFIFQYYEKEERGRGNFPDRFSARQFPNYSSELNVNALLLGDSALYLCASSPEGGRVQAKNTDTQYFGPGTRLTVL.

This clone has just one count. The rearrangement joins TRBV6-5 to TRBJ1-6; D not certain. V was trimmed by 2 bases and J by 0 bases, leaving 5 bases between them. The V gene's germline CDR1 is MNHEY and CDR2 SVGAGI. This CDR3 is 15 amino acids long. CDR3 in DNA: TGTGCCAGCAGTTACGAGGTCTCCTATAATTCACCCCTCCACTTT. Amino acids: CASSYEVSYNSPLHF.

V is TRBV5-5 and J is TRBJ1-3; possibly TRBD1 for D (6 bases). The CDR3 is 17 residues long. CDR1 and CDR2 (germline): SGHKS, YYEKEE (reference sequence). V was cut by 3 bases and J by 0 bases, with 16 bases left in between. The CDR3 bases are TGTGCCAGCAGCTCCGGGCTCAGGGGAAGCTCTGGAAACACCATATATTTT. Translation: CASSSGLRGSSGNTIYF.

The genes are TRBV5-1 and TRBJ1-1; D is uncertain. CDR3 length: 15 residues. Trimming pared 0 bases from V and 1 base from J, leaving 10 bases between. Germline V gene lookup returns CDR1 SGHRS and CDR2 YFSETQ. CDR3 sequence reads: CASSLGYGPNTEAFF. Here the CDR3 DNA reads TGCGCCAGCAGCTTGGGTTACGGGCCGAACACTGAAGCTTTCTTT.

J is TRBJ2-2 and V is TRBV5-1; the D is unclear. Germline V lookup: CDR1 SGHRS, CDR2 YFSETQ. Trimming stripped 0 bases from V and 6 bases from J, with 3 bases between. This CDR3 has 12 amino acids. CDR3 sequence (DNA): TGCGCCAGCAGCTTGGAGGCCGGGGAGCTGTTTTTT. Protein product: CASSLEAGELFF.

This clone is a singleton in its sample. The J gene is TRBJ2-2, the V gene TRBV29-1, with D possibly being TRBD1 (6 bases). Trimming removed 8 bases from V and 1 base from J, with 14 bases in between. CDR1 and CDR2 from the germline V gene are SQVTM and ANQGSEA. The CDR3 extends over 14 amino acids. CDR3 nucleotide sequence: TGCAGCTTCACGGGACACTTGAACACCGGGGAGCTGTTTTTT. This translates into CSFTGHLNTGELFF.

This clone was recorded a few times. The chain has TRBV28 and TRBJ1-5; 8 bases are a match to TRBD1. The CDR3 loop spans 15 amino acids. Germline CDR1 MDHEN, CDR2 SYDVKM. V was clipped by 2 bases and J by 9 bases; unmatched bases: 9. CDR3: CASSLRGRGPGPQHF. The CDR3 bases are TGTGCCAGCAGTTTACGGGGCAGGGGGCCGGGGCCCCAGCATTTT.

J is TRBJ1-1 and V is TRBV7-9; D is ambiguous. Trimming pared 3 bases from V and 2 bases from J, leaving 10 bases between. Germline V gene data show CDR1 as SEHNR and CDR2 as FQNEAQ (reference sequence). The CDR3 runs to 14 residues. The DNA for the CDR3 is TGTGCCAGCAGCTTGGGAAGAATCAACACTGAAGCTTTCTTT. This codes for CASSLGRINTEAFF.

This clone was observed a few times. The CDR3 nucleotides read TGCAGCGTTGCTAGGGGCGGGAACACTGAAGCTTTCTTT. Residues: CSVARGGNTEAFF. The genes are TRBV29-1 and TRBJ1-1; D perhaps matches TRBD1 (5 bases). The V and J ends lost 4 bases and 1 base respectively, with 10 bases between them. This CDR3 has 13 amino acids. The germline V gene has CDR1 SQVTM and CDR2 ANQGSEA.

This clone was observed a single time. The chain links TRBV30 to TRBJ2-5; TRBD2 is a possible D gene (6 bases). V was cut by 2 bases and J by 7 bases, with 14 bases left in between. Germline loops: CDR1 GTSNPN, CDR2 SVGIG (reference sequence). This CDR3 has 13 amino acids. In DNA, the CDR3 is TGTGCCTGGAGTCCCCGGGAGAGGGGGACCCAGTACTTC. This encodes CAWSPRERGTQYF.

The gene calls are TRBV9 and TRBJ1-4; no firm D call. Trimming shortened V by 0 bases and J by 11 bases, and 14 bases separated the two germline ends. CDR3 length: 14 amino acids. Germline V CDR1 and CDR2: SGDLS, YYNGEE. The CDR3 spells CASSVATSGVKLFF. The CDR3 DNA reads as TGTGCCAGCAGCGTAGCTACGTCAGGAGTGAAACTGTTTTTT.

CDR3 sequence reads: CASSPIGTASNEKLFF. The DNA of the CDR3 is TGTGCCAGCTCACCGATCGGGACAGCTAGTAATGAAAAACTGTTTTTT. The chain carries TRBV18 and TRBJ1-4; 7 bases line up with TRBD1. V gave up 3 bases and J gave up 4 bases; unmatched junction bases: 8. Germline V CDR1 and CDR2: KGHSH, LQKENI. The CDR3 spans 16 residues.

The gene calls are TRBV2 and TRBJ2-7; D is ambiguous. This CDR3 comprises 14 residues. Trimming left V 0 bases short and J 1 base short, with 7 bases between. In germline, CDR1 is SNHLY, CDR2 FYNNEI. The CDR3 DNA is TGTGCCAGCAGTGAAGCTAGGTGGTCCTACGAGCAGTACTTC. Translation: CASSEARWSYEQYF. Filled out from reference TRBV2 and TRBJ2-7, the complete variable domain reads EPEVTQTPSHQVTQMGQEVILRCVPISNHLYFYWYRQILGQKVEFLVSFYNNEISEKSEIFDDQFSVERPDGSNFTLKIRSTKLEDSAMYFCASSEARWSYEQYFGPGTRLTVT.

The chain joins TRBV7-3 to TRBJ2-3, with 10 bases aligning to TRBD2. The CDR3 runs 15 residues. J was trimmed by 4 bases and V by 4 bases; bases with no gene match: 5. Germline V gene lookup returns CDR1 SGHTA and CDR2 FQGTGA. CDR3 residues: CASSSTSGEADTQYF. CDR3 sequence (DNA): TGTGCCAGCAGCTCCACTAGCGGGGAGGCAGATACGCAGTATTTT.

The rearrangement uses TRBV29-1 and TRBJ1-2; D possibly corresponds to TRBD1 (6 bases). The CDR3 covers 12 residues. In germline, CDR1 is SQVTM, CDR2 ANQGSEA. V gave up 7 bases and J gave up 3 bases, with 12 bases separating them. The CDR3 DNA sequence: TGCAGCGGGGGGCGCGGAGACTATGGCTACACCTTC. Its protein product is CSGGRGDYGYTF.

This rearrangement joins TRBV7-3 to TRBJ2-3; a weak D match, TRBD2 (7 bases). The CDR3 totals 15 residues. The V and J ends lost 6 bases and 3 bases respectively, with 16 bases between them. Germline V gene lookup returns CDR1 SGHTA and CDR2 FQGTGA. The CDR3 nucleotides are TGTGCCAGCAGTCGCGGGGGCCGGGGTACAGATACGCAGTATTTT. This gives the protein CASSRGGRGTDTQYF.

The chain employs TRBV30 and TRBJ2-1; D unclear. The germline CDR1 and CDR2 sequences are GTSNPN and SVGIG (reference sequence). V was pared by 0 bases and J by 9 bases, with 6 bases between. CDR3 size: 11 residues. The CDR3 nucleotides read TGTGCCTGGAGTGTAAAGAGTGAGCAGTTCTTC. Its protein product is CAWSVKSEQFF.

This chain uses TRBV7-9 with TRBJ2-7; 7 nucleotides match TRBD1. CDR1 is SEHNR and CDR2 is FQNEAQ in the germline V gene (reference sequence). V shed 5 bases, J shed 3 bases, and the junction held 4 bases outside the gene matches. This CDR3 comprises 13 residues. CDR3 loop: CASSPDRYYEQYF. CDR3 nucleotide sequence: TGTGCCAGCAGCCCGGACAGGTACTACGAGCAGTACTTC. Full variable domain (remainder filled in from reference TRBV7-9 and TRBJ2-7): DTGVSQNPRHKITKRGQNVTFRCDPISEHNRLYWYRQTLGQGPEFLTYFQNEAQLEKSRLLSDRFSAERPKGSFSTLEIQRTEQGDSAMYLCASSPDRYYEQYFGPGTRLTVT.

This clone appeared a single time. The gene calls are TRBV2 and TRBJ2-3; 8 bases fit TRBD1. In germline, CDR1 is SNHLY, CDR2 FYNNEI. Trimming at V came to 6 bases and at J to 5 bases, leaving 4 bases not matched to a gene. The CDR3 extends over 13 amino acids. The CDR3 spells CASSRQGIDTQYF. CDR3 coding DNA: TGTGCCAGCAGCCGACAGGGGATAGATACGCAGTATTTT.

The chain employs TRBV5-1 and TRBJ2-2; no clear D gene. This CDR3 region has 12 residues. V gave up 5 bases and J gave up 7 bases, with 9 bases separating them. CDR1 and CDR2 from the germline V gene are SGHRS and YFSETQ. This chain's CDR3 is CASRNDGGELFF. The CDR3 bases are TGCGCCAGCAGAAATGACGGCGGGGAGCTGTTTTTT.

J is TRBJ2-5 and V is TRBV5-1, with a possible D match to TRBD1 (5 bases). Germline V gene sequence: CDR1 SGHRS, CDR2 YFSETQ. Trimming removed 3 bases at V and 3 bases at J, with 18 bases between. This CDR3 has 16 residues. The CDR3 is CASSWTPGQGEETQYF. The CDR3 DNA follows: TGCGCCAGCAGCTGGACGCCAGGGCAAGGGGAAGAGACCCAGTACTTC.

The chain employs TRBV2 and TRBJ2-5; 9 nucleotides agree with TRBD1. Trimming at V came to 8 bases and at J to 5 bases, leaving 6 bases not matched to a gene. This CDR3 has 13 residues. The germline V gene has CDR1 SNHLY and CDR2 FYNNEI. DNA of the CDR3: TGTGCCAGCGAGGGGACAGGGACGGAGACCCAGTACTTC. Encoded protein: CASEGTGTETQYF. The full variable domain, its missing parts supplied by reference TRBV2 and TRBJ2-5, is EPEVTQTPSHQVTQMGQEVILRCVPISNHLYFYWYRQILGQKVEFLVSFYNNEISEKSEIFDDQFSVERPDGSNFTLKIRSTKLEDSAMYFCASEGTGTETQYFGPGTRLLVL.

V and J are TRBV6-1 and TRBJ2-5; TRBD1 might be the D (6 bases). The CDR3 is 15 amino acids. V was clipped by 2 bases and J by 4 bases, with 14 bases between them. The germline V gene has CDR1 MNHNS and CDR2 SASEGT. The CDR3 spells CASSEQGLRGETQYF. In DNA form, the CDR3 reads TGTGCCAGCAGTGAACAGGGGCTTAGGGGAGAGACCCAGTACTTC.

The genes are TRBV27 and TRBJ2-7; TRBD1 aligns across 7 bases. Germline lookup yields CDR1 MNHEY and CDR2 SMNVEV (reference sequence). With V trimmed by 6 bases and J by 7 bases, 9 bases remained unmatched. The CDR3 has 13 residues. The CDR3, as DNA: TGTGCCAGCAGGACGACAGGGTTGGGGGAGCAGTACTTC. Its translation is CASRTTGLGEQYF.

The CDR3 is CASSQPGDRHSEQFF. The CDR3 DNA reads as TGTGCCAGCAGCCAGCCAGGGGACCGCCACAGTGAGCAGTTCTTC. The V gene is TRBV3-1 (or the pseudogene TRBV3-2), the J gene TRBJ2-1; possible D gene TRBD1, 6 bases. The germline gives CDR1 LGHDT, CDR2 YNNKEL (reference sequence). V lost 3 bases and J 9 bases, leaving 18 bases between the germline ends. This CDR3 has 15 residues.

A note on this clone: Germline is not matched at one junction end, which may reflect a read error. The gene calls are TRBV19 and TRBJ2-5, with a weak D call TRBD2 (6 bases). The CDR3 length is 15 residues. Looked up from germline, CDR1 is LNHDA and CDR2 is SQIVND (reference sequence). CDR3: CASSIAPGLGESQYF. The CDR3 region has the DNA TGTGCCAGTAGTATAGCCCCGGGACTTGGAGAGTCCCAGTACTTC. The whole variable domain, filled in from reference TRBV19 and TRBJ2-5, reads DGGITQSPKYLFRKEGQNVTLSCEQNLNHDAMYWYRQDPGQGLRLIYYSQIVNDFQKGDIAEGYSVSREKKESFPLTVTSAQKNPTAFYLCASSIAPGLGESQYFGPGTRLLVL.

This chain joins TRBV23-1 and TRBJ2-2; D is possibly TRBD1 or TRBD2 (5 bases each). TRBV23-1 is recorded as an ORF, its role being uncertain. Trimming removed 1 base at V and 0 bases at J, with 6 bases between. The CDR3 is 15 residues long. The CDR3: CASSQWGTNTGELFF. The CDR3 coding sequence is TGCGCCAGCAGTCAATGGGGGACGAACACCGGGGAGCTGTTTTTT.

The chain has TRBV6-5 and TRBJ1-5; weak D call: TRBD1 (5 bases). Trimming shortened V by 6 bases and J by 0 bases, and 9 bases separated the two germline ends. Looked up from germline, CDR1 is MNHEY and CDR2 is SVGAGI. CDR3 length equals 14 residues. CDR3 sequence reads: CASRARASNQPQHF. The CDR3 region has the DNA TGTGCCAGCAGAGCCAGGGCTAGCAATCAGCCCCAGCATTTT.